This TCR beta chain stems from a study of blood T cells in healthy people across ages. Study results and caveats: It was not known whether donors were CMV positive (a possible confounder of expanded clonotype changes).

A second PCR, run for roughly 7 to 12 cycles, used a sample-barcoded 5' primer plus a J-beta primer mix. From the 5' RACE reads, TCRdb called clonotypes with MiXCR, one entry per CDR3 protein. The sample includes around 620,000 distinct CDR3 sequences, roughly 29% of them seen just once. Looked up from germline, CDR1 is LGHNA and CDR2 is YSLEER. This CDR3 is 15 amino acids long. Trimming took 1 base from V and 5 from J; bases not matched to a gene: 6. This clonotype was picked up a small number of times. Its antigen is not known. Isolating PBMCs gave at least 6.5 million of these cells per sample. This sequence was found in a woman aged 70-85 years in good health. The sample was blood. The chain combines TRBV4-3 with TRBJ2-5; TRBD1 matches at 8 bases. In DNA form, the CDR3 reads TGCGCCAGCAGCCAAGTAACAGGGGGTGTGGAGACCCAGTACTTC. It codes for CASSQVTGGVETQYF.